Below, 4 T cell receptor beta chains from the same sample are listed, as sequenced in a study of response to subunit inactivated influenza vaccine. One entry per CDR3 protein results from TCRdb running MiXCR on the RT-PCR reads. The sample includes 500,000 to 750,000 distinct CDR3 sequences, 12% to 15% seen only once; the top ten take approximately 10%. The input for sequencing was PBMCs from blood, taken 11 to 12 days after vaccination. Receptors originate from a man aged 50 to 59 who received an inactivated influenza vaccine.

The J gene is TRBJ2-7, the V gene TRBV10-3; TRBD2 aligns across 8 bases. Germline values: CDR1 ENHRY, CDR2 SYGVKD. This CDR3 region has 13 residues. V shed 8 bases and J 7 bases; nucleotides not matched to a gene: 10. The CDR3 is CAIAPGGSKEQYF. The CDR3 DNA reads as TGTGCCATCGCCCCGGGGGGGTCGAAGGAGCAGTACTTC.

This clonotype was seen a few times. This sequence joins TRBV27 and TRBJ1-2; no definite D call. V was trimmed by 10 bases and J by 6 bases, leaving 9 bases between them. Germline values: CDR1 MNHEY, CDR2 SMNVEV (reference sequence). CDR3 length equals 10 residues. CDR3 residues: CATRPDGYTF. CDR3 DNA: TGTGCCACCCGTCCTGATGGCTACACCTTC.

This clonotype appeared many times. The rearrangement uses TRBV7-2 and TRBJ1-5; D perhaps matches TRBD1 (6 bases). V lost 1 base, J lost 2 bases, and 12 bases lay in between. Germline lookup yields CDR1 SGHTA and CDR2 FQGNSA. The CDR3 spans 16 residues. The CDR3 loop reads CASSLVWGAGNQPQHF. The CDR3, as DNA: TGTGCCAGCAGCTTAGTGTGGGGGGCTGGCAATCAGCCCCAGCATTTT.

Only a few counts were recorded for this clonotype. CDR3 sequence reads: CASRRTSLGEKLFF. The CDR3 DNA reads TGTGCCAGCAGGAGGACCTCCCTGGGGGAAAAACTGTTTTTT. The genes are TRBV27 and TRBJ1-4; D gene ambiguous. CDR3 length equals 14 residues. V was pared by 6 bases and J by 8 bases, with 16 bases between. Germline CDR1 is MNHEY and CDR2 is SMNVEV (reference sequence).